A selection of T cell receptor beta chains follows, all from one sample in a study of blood T cell repertoires in COVID-19. Data came from immunoSEQ multiplex PCR; TCRdb stores just in-frame clones and leaves some out. The sample includes about 140,000 clones, roughly 76% seen only once; the top ten take more than 8.5%. The specimen sequenced was peripheral blood. These receptors were taken from a woman aged 50 to 60 with active or convalescent COVID-19. Both conserved end residues are part of each CDR3. Expanded clones are given a class, and other clones once, few, many or no size at all.

v_gene | abundance | CDR3aa
TRBV18 | NA | CASSPPYGQGPGYGYTF
TRBV6-4 | NA | CASSGKMDRRYGYTF
TRBV7-9 | NA | CASSSKELDRASPLHF
TRBV13 | NA | CASSAWGLAGVGTYNEQFF
TRBV11-3 | few | CASSPRPQRGGYNEQFF
TRBV12-3/TRBV12-4 | NA | CASSITGYEQYF
TRBV7-9 | NA | CASSHSPGEQYF
TRBV19 | NA | CASSRRGESYEQYF
TRBV27 | NA | CASSLQGARTEAFF
TRBV4-3 | NA | CASSQDAGTHEQYF
TRBV3-1/TRBV3-2 | NA | CASSHTAGVHEQYF
TRBV9 | once | CASSVATSGSYNEQFF
TRBV7-2 | few | CASSFRDSYGYTF
TRBV19 | many | CASGNRQGGNQPQHF
TRBV19 | NA | CASTPSGRDLGYYGYTF
TRBV6-1 | NA | CASSEMGPKPGETQYF
TRBV7-3 | NA | CATFSKVRGRVYGYTF
TRBV9 | once | CASSVGSGASTDTQYF
TRBV18 | NA | CASSPGLSGSSYEQYF
TRBV2 | few | CASSAGTSIDEQYF